The 12 T cell receptor beta chains listed next were all sequenced from one sample in a study of control samples from healthy donors and cancer patients. This table comes from immunoSEQ multiplex PCR, and its TCRdb copy is limited to in-frame clones, with some not included. The sample comprises around 120,000 clones, 88% of which are singletons, and 2% to 2.5% rests with the top ten. What was sequenced was blood. The source of these receptors is a woman between 65 and 79 years old in good health.

This sequence joins TRBV5-1 and TRBJ1-2; 10 bases fit TRBD1. Germline values: CDR1 SGHRS, CDR2 YFSETQ. The trim removed 3 bases at V and 4 bases at J, leaving 6 bases unmatched. The CDR3 length is 15 residues. The CDR3 loop is CASSSTTGGVYGYTF. CDR3 sequence (DNA): TGCGCCAGCAGCTCAACGACAGGGGGCGTCTATGGCTACACCTTC.

This clone has a single count. V usage is TRBV14 and J usage is TRBJ1-2, with a weak D call TRBD1 (5 bases). The CDR3 contains 14 residues. Germline V gene data show CDR1 as SGHDN and CDR2 as FVKESK. V was clipped by 4 bases and J by 4 bases, with 13 bases between them. The CDR3 DNA sequence: TGTGCCAGCAGCCGGGACCCCAACCCCTATGGCTACACCTTC. Translation gives CASSRDPNPYGYTF.

The CDR3 DNA reads TGCGCCAGCAGTGAGCAGAGGACCGTCTCTGGAAACACCATATATTTT. Its translation: CASSEQRTVSGNTIYF. The V gene is TRBV10-2, the J gene TRBJ1-3; D gene uncertain. Trimming left V 2 bases short and J 0 bases short, with 11 bases between. The CDR3 consists of 16 residues. Looked up from germline, CDR1 is WSHSY and CDR2 is SAAADI.

The chain couples TRBV7-9 to TRBJ2-5; no reliable D call. Germline V gene data show CDR1 as SEHNR and CDR2 as FQNEAQ (reference sequence). This CDR3 contains 10 residues. Trimming removed 6 bases from V and 5 bases from J, with 4 bases in between. The CDR3 nucleotides are TGTGCCAGCAGTTGGGAGACCCAGTACTTC. It translates to CASSWETQYF.

This clone was detected only once. The gene calls are TRBV9 and TRBJ1-2; D is perhaps TRBD1 (5 bases). The CDR3 covers 16 residues. The germline V gene encodes CDR1 SGDLS and CDR2 YYNGEE. Deletions cut 0 bases from V and 8 bases from J, with 20 bases between. The CDR3 coding sequence is TGTGCCAGCAGCGTAGTTCCGGGACTTCCGATCGTCGGCTACACCTTC. This codes for CASSVVPGLPIVGYTF. The variable domain in full, completed from reference TRBV9 and TRBJ1-2, reads DSGVTQTPKHLITATGQRVTLRCSPRSGDLSVYWYQQSLDQGLQFLIQYYNGEERAKGNILERFSAQQFPDLHSELNLSSLELGDSALYFCASSVVPGLPIVGYTFGSGTRLTVV.

The chain has TRBV7-2 and TRBJ1-4; D unresolved. The CDR3 contains 13 residues. CDR1 and CDR2 (germline): SGHTA, FQGNSA. V lost 5 bases and J 8 bases, leaving 12 bases between the germline ends. The CDR3 DNA is TGTGCCAGCAGCCCTGGGTGGGAGGAAAAACTGTTTTTT. It is translated as CASSPGWEEKLFF.

The chain is built from TRBV5-1 and TRBJ1-3; D possibly corresponds to TRBD1 (5 bases). Germline assignment: CDR1 SGHRS and CDR2 YFSETQ. With 4 bases removed from V and 0 bases from J, the gap between germline ends came to 17 bases. The CDR3 totals 17 residues. In DNA, the CDR3 is TGCGCCAGCAGCCCTCCGGGGACGGGCGTCTCTGGAAACACCATATATTTT. Translating gives CASSPPGTGVSGNTIYF.

This chain connects TRBV21-1 to TRBJ2-5. TRBV21-1 constitutes a pseudogene. This CDR3 contains 17 residues. CDR3 sequence: CASSKSRTAFIQETQYF. For the CDR3, the DNA is TGTGCCAGCAGCAAAAGTAGGACCGCTTTCATCCAAGAGACCCAGTACTTC.

The genes are TRBV4-2 and TRBJ2-3; D call uncertain. Trimming removed 0 bases from V and 5 bases from J, with 6 bases in between. The CDR3 is 13 residues long. From germline, CDR1 is LGHNA and CDR2 YNFKEQ. The CDR3 nucleotides read TGTGCCAGCAGCCAAGATCCCGGAGATACGCAGTATTTT. Translating gives CASSQDPGDTQYF.

The rearrangement joins TRBV7-3 to TRBJ2-7; D may be TRBD1 or TRBD2 (6 bases each). Germline V gives CDR1 SGHTA, CDR2 FQGTGA. CDR3 length: 14 residues. Trimming pared 0 bases from V and 5 bases from J, leaving 11 bases between. CDR3 nucleotide sequence: TGTGCCAGCAGCTTAACGGGGGGCCCAAACGAGCAGTACTTC. Residues: CASSLTGGPNEQYF. The complete variable domain, with remaining parts taken from reference TRBV7-3 and TRBJ2-7, reads GAGVSQTPSNKVTEKGKYVELRCDPISGHTALYWYRQSLGQGPEFLIYFQGTGAADDSGLPNDRFFAVRPEGSVSTLKIQRTERGDSAVYLCASSLTGGPNEQYFGPGTRLTVT.

The chain carries TRBV9 and TRBJ2-5; D remains ambiguous. V was pared by 4 bases and J by 5 bases, with 6 bases between. From germline, CDR1 is SGDLS and CDR2 YYNGEE. The CDR3 extends over 11 amino acids. DNA for the CDR3: TGTGCCAGCAGCCATAGCGAGACCCAGTACTTC. It specifies CASSHSETQYF.

This clone was found once. The V call is TRBV21-1, the J call TRBJ2-5; TRBD1 was called by the table and not checked on the DNA. TRBV21-1 is reported as a pseudogene. The CDR3 is 15 residues long. The CDR3 is CASSKGGDRVETQYF. CDR3 bases: TGTGCCAGCAGCAAAGGAGGGGACAGGGTGGAGACCCAGTACTTC.